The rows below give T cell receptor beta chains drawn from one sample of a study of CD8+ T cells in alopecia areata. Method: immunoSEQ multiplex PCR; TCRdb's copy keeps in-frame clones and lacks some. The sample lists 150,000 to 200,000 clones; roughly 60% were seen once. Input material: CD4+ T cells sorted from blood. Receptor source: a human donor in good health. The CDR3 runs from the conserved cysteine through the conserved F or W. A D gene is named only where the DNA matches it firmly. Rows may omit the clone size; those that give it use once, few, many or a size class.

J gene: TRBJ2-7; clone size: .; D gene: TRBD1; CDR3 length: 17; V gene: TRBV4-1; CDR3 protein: CASSHGPGQARSYEQYF; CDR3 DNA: TGCGCCAGCAGCCACGGCCCGGGACAGGCCCGCTCCTACGAGCAGTACTTC
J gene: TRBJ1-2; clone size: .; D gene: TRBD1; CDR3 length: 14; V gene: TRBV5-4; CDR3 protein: CASSQGQEVYGYTF; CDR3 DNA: TGTGCCAGCAGCCAAGGACAGGAAGTGTATGGCTACACCTTC
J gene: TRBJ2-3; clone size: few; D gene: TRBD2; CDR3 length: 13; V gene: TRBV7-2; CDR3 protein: CASSFSGRDTQYF; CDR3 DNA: TGTGCCAGCAGCTTTAGCGGGAGGGATACGCAGTATTTT
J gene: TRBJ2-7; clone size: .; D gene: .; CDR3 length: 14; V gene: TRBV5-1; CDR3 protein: CASSGDAVSYEQYF; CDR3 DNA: TGCGCCAGCAGCGGGGACGCAGTCTCCTACGAGCAGTACTTC
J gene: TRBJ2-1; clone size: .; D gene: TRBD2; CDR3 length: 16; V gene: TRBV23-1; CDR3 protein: CASPATSGRADNEQFF; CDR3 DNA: TGCGCCAGCCCCGCGACTAGCGGGAGGGCCGACAATGAGCAGTTCTTC
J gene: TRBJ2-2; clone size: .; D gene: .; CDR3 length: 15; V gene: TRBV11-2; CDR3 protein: CASSPGQGFTGELFF; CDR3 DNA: TGTGCCAGCAGCCCAGGGCAGGGTTTTACCGGGGAGCTGTTTTTT
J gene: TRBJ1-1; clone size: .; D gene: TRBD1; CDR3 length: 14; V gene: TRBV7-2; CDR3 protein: CASSLTGLNTEAFF; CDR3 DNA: TGTGCCAGCAGCTTGACAGGGCTGAACACTGAAGCTTTCTTT
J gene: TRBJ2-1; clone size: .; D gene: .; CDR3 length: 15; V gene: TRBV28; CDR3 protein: CASTSPQSSYNEQFF; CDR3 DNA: TGTGCCAGCACCTCCCCCCAGAGCTCCTACAATGAGCAGTTCTTC
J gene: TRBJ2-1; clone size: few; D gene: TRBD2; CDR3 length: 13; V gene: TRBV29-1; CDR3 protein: CSVVAGVWNEQFF; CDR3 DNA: TGCAGCGTTGTGGCGGGAGTTTGGAATGAGCAGTTCTTC
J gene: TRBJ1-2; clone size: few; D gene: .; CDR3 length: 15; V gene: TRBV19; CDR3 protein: CASSPLGVNNYGYTF; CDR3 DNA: TGTGCCAGTAGTCCTCTGGGGGTTAATAACTATGGCTACACCTTC
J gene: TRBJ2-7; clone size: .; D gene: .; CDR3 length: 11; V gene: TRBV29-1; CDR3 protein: CSVAAPYEQYF; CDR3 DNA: TGCAGCGTTGCGGCTCCCTACGAGCAGTACTTC
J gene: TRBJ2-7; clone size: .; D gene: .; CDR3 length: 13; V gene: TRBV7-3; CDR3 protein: CASSLGSGDEQYF; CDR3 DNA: TGTGCCAGCAGCTTAGGGTCCGGGGATGAGCAGTACTTC
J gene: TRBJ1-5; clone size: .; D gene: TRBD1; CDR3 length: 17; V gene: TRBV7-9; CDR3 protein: CASSQGTGDPWNQPQHF; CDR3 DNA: TGTGCCAGCAGCCAAGGGACAGGCGACCCTTGGAATCAGCCCCAGCATTTT
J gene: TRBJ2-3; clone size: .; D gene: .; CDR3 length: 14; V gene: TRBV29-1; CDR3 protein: CSGVDKGGVDTQYF; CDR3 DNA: TGCAGCGGGGTGGACAAGGGCGGGGTAGATACGCAGTATTTT
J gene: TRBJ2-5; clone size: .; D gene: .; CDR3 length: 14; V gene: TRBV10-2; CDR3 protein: CASRDRLTQETQYF; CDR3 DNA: TGCGCCAGCAGGGATCGACTAACCCAAGAGACCCAGTACTTC
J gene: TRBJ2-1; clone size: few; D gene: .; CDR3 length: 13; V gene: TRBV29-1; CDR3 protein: CSVELAGSAEQFF; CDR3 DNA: TGCAGCGTTGAGTTGGCAGGGTCGGCTGAGCAGTTCTTC
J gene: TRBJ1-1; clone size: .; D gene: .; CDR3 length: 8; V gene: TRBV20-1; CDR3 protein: CSANRAFF; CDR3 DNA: TGCAGTGCTAACAGGGCTTTCTTT
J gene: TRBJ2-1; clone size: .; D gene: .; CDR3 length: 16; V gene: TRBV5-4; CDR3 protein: CASSSKRKGKGIEQFF; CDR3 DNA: TGTGCCAGCAGCTCGAAACGGAAGGGGAAGGGAATTGAGCAGTTCTTC
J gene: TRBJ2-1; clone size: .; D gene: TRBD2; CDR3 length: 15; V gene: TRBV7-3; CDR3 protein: CASSYQRTSNNEQFF; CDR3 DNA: TGTGCCAGCAGCTATCAACGGACTAGCAACAATGAGCAGTTCTTC
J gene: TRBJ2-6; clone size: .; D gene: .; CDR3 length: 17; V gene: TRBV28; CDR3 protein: CASSLIGGNSGANVLTF; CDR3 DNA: TGTGCCAGCAGTTTAATCGGCGGAAACTCTGGGGCCAACGTCCTGACTTTC
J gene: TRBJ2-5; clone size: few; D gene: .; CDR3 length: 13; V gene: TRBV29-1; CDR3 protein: CSVEKTGTKTQYF; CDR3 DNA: TGCAGCGTCGAGAAGACCGGGACAAAGACCCAGTACTTC
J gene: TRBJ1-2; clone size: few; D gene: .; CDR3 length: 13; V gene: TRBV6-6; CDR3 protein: CASRHASSYGYTF; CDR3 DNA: TGTGCCAGCAGGCACGCTTCCTCCTATGGCTACACCTTC
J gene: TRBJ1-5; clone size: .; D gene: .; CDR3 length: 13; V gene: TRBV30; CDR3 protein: CAWGVSGNQPQHF; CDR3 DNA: TGTGCCTGGGGGGTATCGGGCAATCAGCCCCAGCATTTT
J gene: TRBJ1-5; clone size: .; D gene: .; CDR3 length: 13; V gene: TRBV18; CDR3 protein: CASSSTVNQPQHF; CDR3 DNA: TGTGCCAGCTCAAGTACAGTTAATCAGCCCCAGCATTTT
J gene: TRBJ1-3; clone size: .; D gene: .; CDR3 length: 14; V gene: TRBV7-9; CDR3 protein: CASSFMMTGNTIYF; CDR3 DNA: TGTGCCAGCAGCTTTATGATGACTGGAAACACCATATATTTT
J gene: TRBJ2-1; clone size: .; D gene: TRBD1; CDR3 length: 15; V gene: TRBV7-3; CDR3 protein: CASSLGQGVYNEQFF; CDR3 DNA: TGTGCCAGCAGCTTAGGGCAGGGGGTCTACAATGAGCAGTTCTTC
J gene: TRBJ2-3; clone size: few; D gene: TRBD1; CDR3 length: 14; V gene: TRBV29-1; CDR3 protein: CSVDSGTGADTQYF; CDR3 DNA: TGCAGCGTTGATTCGGGAACAGGGGCGGATACGCAGTATTTT
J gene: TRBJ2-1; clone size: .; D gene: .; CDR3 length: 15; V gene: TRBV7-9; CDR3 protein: CASSRPVTAYNEQFF; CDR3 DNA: TGTGCCAGCAGCCGACCCGTGACGGCCTACAATGAGCAGTTCTTC
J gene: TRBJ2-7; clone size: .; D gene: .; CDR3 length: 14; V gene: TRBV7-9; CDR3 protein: CASSLDQVSYEQYF; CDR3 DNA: TGTGCCAGCAGCTTAGACCAGGTATCCTACGAGCAGTACTTC
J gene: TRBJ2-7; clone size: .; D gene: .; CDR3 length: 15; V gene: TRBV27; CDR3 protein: CASSPIGGPLDEQYF; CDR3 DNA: TGTGCCAGCAGCCCCATAGGGGGGCCCCTCGACGAGCAGTACTTC
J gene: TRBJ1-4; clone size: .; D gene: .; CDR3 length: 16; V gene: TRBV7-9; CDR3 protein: CASSSTPTRDNEKLFF; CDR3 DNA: TGTGCCAGCAGCTCCACCCCGACTCGTGATAATGAAAAACTGTTTTTT
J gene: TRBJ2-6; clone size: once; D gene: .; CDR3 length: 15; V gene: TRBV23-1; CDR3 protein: CASSQRWSGANVLTF; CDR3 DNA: TGCGCCAGCAGTCAAAGGTGGAGCGGGGCCAACGTCCTGACTTTC